Presented here are 15 T cell receptor beta chains from one specimen sequenced in a study of blood T cell repertoires in COVID-19. The assay was immunoSEQ multiplex PCR, and TCRdb's table has in-frame clones only and misses some. The data show 45,000 to 65,000 clones, more than 80% seen once. The sample consisted of peripheral blood. Source of these receptors: a man aged 40-49 years with acute or convalescent COVID-19.

The rearrangement uses TRBV3-1 (or the pseudogene TRBV3-2) and TRBJ1-3, with D hard to call. V shed 0 bases and J shed 5 bases, with 8 bases lying between them. The CDR3 is 14 amino acids. Germline V gene sequence: CDR1 LGHDT, CDR2 YNNKEL (reference sequence). This chain's CDR3 is CASSQDAGRNTIYF. CDR3 DNA: TGTGCCAGCAGCCAAGATGCGGGCAGAAACACCATATATTTT.

V gene TRBV9 combines with J gene TRBJ2-7, with a possible D match to TRBD2 (5 bases). Germline V gene lookup returns CDR1 SGDLS and CDR2 YYNGEE. Trimming removed 3 bases from V and 1 base from J, with 14 bases in between. This CDR3 contains 15 residues. For the CDR3, the DNA is TGTGCCAGCAGCGGGGAGTACGGGGAGTCCTACGAGCAGTACTTC. This translates into CASSGEYGESYEQYF.

The gene calls are TRBV4-2 and TRBJ2-1; D gene unclear. This CDR3 contains 15 residues. V lost 4 bases to trimming and J lost 6 bases, with 16 bases between them. The germline CDR1 and CDR2 sequences are LGHNA and YNFKEQ. The CDR3 is CASSPDAVGGNEQFF. Written as DNA, the CDR3 is TGTGCCAGCAGCCCCGATGCGGTAGGCGGCAATGAGCAGTTCTTC.

The chain has TRBV19 and TRBJ2-3; maybe TRBD1 (5 bases). Trimming cost V 5 bases and J 6 bases, with 15 bases left between them. The germline CDR1 and CDR2 sequences are LNHDA and SQIVND (reference sequence). The CDR3 loop spans 14 amino acids. The CDR3 sequence is CASSLGLLGDTQYF. DNA for the CDR3: TGTGCCAGTAGTTTGGGGCTTCTTGGGGATACGCAGTATTTT.

In this sample, this clone turned up a few times. The DNA of the CDR3 is TGTGCCAGCAGCTCAGGGTTGATGGGAGGCTACACCTTC. It encodes CASSSGLMGGYTF. The chain uses TRBV6-5 and TRBJ1-2, with a weak D call TRBD1 (5 bases). The CDR3 is 13 residues long. Trimming pared 6 bases from V and 8 bases from J, leaving 16 bases between. In germline, CDR1 is MNHEY, CDR2 SVGAGI.

The rearrangement uses TRBV6-4 and TRBJ2-7; 7 bases match TRBD1. The CDR3 length is 13 residues. The junction had 7 bases not matched to a gene; V was cut back by 9 bases and J by 2 bases. The germline CDR1 and CDR2 sequences are MRHNA and SNTAGT. Written as DNA, the CDR3 is TGTGCCAGGACAGGGTCGGGACCCTACGAGCAGTACTTC. Encoded protein: CARTGSGPYEQYF.

This clone showed up just once. The rearrangement joins TRBV18 to TRBJ1-2; tentative D call: TRBD1 (5 bases). V lost 4 bases and J lost 3, with 9 bases in between. The CDR3 sequence is 13 residues long. The germline gives CDR1 KGHSH, CDR2 LQKENI. CDR3 DNA: TGTGCCAGCTCACAACAGGTGGACTATGGCTACACCTTC. Translating it yields CASSQQVDYGYTF.

V is TRBV18 and J is TRBJ2-7; possibly TRBD1 for D (5 bases). This CDR3 is 15 amino acids long. From germline, CDR1 is KGHSH and CDR2 LQKENI. The V end lost 4 bases, the J end lost 0 bases, and 13 bases lay between the germline ends. The CDR3 region is CASSRLGPPSYEQYF. DNA of the CDR3: TGTGCCAGCTCACGGTTGGGGCCCCCCTCCTACGAGCAGTACTTC.

This chain links TRBV2 with TRBJ2-5; 7 nucleotides line up with TRBD1. Per the germline V gene, CDR1 is SNHLY and CDR2 is FYNNEI. Trimming at V came to 5 bases and at J to 2 bases, leaving 2 bases not matched to a gene. The CDR3 sequence is 13 residues long. CDR3 in amino acids: CASSRDSQETQYF. The CDR3 DNA reads as TGTGCCAGCAGTAGGGACAGTCAAGAGACCCAGTACTTC.

This chain connects TRBV30 to TRBJ1-1; 7 bases map to TRBD1. J lost 1 base, V lost 3 bases, and 8 bases had no gene match. The CDR3 spans 15 residues. CDR1 is GTSNPN, CDR2 SVGIG, per germline (reference sequence). This chain's CDR3 is CAWRRGDRENTEAFF. CDR3 DNA sequence: TGTGCCTGGAGGAGGGGGGACAGAGAGAACACTGAAGCTTTCTTT.

The chain has TRBV4-2 and TRBJ1-1; unclear D gene. The V end was cut by 0 bases, the J end by 2 bases, with 13 bases between. Germline V lookup: CDR1 LGHNA, CDR2 YNFKEQ. The CDR3 contains 16 residues. CDR3 sequence reads: CASSQDRAGGNTEAFF. CDR3 sequence (DNA): TGTGCCAGCAGCCAAGATCGTGCGGGAGGAAACACTGAAGCTTTCTTT.

In this sample, this clone turned up once. CDR3: CATSEGQGNYGYTF. The CDR3 region has the DNA TGTGCCACCAGTGAGGGGCAGGGAAACTATGGCTACACCTTC. This chain joins TRBV24-1 and TRBJ1-2, with D possibly TRBD1 on 5 matching bases. From germline, CDR1 is KGHDR and CDR2 SFDVKD. Trimming pared 4 bases from V and 2 bases from J, leaving 10 bases between. There are 14 residues in the CDR3.

This clone was recorded a few times. The chain recombines TRBV24-1 with TRBJ1-5; D is uncertain. Germline lookup yields CDR1 KGHDR and CDR2 SFDVKD. V dropped 3 bases and J dropped 4 bases, with 6 bases sitting between them. The CDR3 length is 13 residues. CDR3 sequence reads: CATSDAKNQPQHF. In DNA, the CDR3 is TGTGCCACCAGTGATGCGAAAAATCAGCCCCAGCATTTT.

The rearrangement joins TRBV4-2 to TRBJ1-2, with D possibly TRBD1 on 5 matching bases. Per germline, CDR1 LGHNA and CDR2 YNFKEQ. Trimming removed 0 bases from V and 4 bases from J, with 12 bases in between. There are 15 residues in the CDR3. The CDR3 spells CASSQDRMGLYGYTF. The CDR3 nucleotides are TGTGCCAGCAGCCAAGATAGGATGGGGCTCTATGGCTACACCTTC.

CDR3 in amino acids: CASSYRGSYEQYF. Written as DNA, the CDR3 is TGTGCCAGCAGCTACAGGGGCTCCTACGAGCAGTACTTC. The chain has TRBV3-1 (or the pseudogene TRBV3-2) and TRBJ2-7; 7 bases are a match to TRBD1. The CDR3 runs to 13 residues. The V and J ends lost 5 bases and 0 bases, in that order; junction bases with no gene match: 1. Germline values: CDR1 LGHDT, CDR2 YNNKEL (reference sequence).